This section outlines one T cell receptor beta chain sequence together with its context. Its cognate antigen is unknown. The data were taken from a study of cytomegalovirus exposure and HLA in healthy donors. General study points: Reportedly, TCR beta sequences accurately predicted HLA-A and HLA-B alleles in most subjects.

V lost 2 bases to trimming and J lost 1 base; unmatched junction nucleotides: 5. The CDR3 has 15 amino acids. The germline gives CDR1 MNHEY, CDR2 SMNVEV (reference sequence). Vbeta (60) and Jbeta (13) primers were used in the PCR. Original processing notes: Unique TCR beta chains totaled some 88 million in a later count, with roughly 11 million of them shared. Assay used: immunoSEQ multiplex PCR; TCRdb lists only in-frame clones, some missing. The V and J calls and clone size were taken over from that table, and D and trimming were inferred from the DNA. The repertoire holds tens of thousands of clones, with 82% as singletons.

This receptor was taken from a man aged 25 to 45 in good health and CMV-seronegative. V usage is TRBV27 and J usage is TRBJ2-7, with 7 bases matching TRBD1. The source material was PBMCs. CDR3 nucleotide sequence: TGTGCCAGCAGTTTAAGGGCAGGGGGATCCTACGAGCAGTACTTC. This sequence encodes CASSLRAGGSYEQYF.